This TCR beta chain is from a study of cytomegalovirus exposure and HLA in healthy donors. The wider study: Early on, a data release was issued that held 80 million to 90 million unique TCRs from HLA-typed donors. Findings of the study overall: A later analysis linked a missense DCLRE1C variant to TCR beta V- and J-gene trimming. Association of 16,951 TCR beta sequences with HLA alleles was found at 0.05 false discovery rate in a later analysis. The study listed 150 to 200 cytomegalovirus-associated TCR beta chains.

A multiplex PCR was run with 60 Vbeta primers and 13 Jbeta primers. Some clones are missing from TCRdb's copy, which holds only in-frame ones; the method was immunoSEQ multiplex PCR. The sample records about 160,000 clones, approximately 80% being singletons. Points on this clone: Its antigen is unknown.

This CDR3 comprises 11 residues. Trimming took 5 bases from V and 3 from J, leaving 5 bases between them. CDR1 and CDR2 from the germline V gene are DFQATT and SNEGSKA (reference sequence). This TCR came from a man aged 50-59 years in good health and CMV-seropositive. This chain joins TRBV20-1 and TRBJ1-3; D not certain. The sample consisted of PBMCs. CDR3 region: CSAPYGNTIYF. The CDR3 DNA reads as TGCAGTGCTCCGTATGGAAACACCATATATTTT.